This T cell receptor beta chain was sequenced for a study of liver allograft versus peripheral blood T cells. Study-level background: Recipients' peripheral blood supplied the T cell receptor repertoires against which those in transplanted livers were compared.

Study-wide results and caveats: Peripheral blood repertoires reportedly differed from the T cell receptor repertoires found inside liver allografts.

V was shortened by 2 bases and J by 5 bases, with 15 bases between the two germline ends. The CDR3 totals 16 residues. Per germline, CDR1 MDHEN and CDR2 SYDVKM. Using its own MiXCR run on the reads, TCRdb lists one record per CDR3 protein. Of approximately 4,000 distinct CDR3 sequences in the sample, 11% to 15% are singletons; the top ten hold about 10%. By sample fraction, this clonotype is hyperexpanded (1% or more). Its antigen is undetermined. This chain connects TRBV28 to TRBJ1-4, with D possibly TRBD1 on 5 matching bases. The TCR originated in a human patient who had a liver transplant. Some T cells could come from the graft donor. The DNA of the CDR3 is TGTGCCAGCAGTTTAACTCGGGGACCGCTAAATGAAAAACTGTTTTTT. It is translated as CASSLTRGPLNEKLFF.